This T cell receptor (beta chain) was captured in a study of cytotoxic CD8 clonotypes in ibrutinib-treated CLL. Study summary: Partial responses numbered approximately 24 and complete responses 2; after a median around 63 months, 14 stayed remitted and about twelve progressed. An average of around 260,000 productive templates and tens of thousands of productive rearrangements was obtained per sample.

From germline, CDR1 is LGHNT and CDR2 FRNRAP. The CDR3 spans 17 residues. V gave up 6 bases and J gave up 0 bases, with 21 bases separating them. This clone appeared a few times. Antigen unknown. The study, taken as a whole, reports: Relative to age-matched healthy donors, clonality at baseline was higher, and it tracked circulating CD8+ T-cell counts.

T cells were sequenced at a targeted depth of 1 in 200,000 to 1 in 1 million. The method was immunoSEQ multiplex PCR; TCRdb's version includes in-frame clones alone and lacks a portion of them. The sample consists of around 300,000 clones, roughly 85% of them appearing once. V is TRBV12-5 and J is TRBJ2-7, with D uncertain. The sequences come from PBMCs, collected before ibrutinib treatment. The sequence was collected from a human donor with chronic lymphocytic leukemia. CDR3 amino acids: CASGPLPPSANSYEQYF. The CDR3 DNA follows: TGTGCTAGTGGCCCCCTCCCTCCCTCAGCGAACTCCTACGAGCAGTACTTC.